This TCR beta chain comes out of a study of T cells in tumors after PD-1 blockade. The study, taken as a whole, reports: Peripheral recruitment is suggested, as some novel exhausted tumor clones were in pre-treatment blood.

As to this clone: The antigen is unknown.

TCRdb's copy holds only in-frame clones and misses some; the assay was immunoSEQ multiplex PCR. The sample lists tens of thousands of clones; 73% were seen once. The CDR3 totals 15 residues. The ends were cut back, 4 bases at V and 1 base at J, with 14 bases in the middle. Germline values: CDR1 SGHRS, CDR2 YFSETQ. The rearrangement joins TRBV5-1 to TRBJ2-5; possibly TRBD2 for D (5 bases). This receptor was identified in a human donor with basal cell carcinoma. Sequenced material: PBMCs, taken after anti-PD-1 treatment. DNA for the CDR3: TGCGCCAGCAGCCGGTTAGCGCCGCCCCAAGAGACCCAGTACTTC. The encoded protein is CASSRLAPPQETQYF. The whole variable domain, remainder taken from reference TRBV5-1 and TRBJ2-5, is KAGVTQTPRYLIKTRGQQVTLSCSPISGHRSVSWYQQTPGQGLQFLFEYFSETQRNKGNFPGRFSGRQFSNSRSEMNVSTLELGDSALYLCASSRLAPPQETQYFGPGTRLLVL.